The present T cell receptor beta chain was sequenced within a study of T cell responses to AZD1222 COVID-19 vaccine. Whole-study results and caveats: The donor cohort was predominantly white British with a female majority, and clonal diversity may have been underestimated. Nearly half of spike-specific TCRs reportedly go after variant regions that carry no mutations.

Here immunoSEQ multiplex PCR was the method, and the copy in TCRdb shows in-frame clones only, minus some. The sample lists about 210,000 clones; 90% to 95% were seen once. Comments on this clone: Its antigen remains unknown.

Germline trimming cut 5 bases from V and 5 bases from J; bases unmatched to any gene: 6. In germline, CDR1 is SEHNR, CDR2 FQNEAQ (reference sequence). This CDR3 spans 13 amino acids. The TCR comes from an adult who received the MenACWY meningococcal vaccine as a control. This specimen was peripheral blood, taken 28 days after the second dose of the MenACWY control vaccine. The chain combines TRBV7-9 with TRBJ2-7, with 7 positions matching TRBD2. The CDR3 bases are TGTGCCAGCAGCCCCGGACGGGAGGACGAGCAGTACTTC. Translated: CASSPGREDEQYF.